The sequence of this TCR beta chain was determined in a study of CD8+CD57+ T cells in acquired aplastic anemia. This clonotype showed up just once. CDR3 and TCR beta VDJ profiling relied on a genomic DNA template. TCRdb re-analysed the reads in MiXCR, keeping a single row per CDR3 protein. The sample includes about 120,000 distinct CDR3 sequences, 45% to 60% of them seen just once. Patients picked for sequencing had shown CD8+CD57+ cell expansion detected by flow cytometry. CDR3 length equals 12 residues. V lost 9 bases to trimming and J lost 9 bases; unmatched junction nucleotides: 4. The sample taken for sequencing was sorted CD4+, CD8+, or CD8+CD57+ T cells (not recorded which) from PBMCs. The rearrangement links TRBV12-3 or TRBV12-4 to TRBJ1-6; 8 nucleotides agree with TRBD1. This clonotype was sampled from a human donor with aplastic anemia. CDR3 DNA sequence: TGTGCCAGTAGACAGGGGCCTTCACCCCTCCACTTT. Protein: CASRQGPSPLHF.